The subject of this entry is one T cell receptor beta chain. These data come from a study of cytomegalovirus exposure and HLA in healthy donors. The PCR employed 60 Vbeta primers together with 13 Jbeta primers. The protocol was immunoSEQ multiplex PCR, while the TCRdb copy is restricted to in-frame clones and leaves out a portion. The sample lists a few hundred thousand clones, around 75% occurring once. This CDR3 spans 12 amino acids. From germline, CDR1 is SQVTM and CDR2 ANQGSEA. V was cut by 6 bases and J by 5 bases, with 13 bases left in between. The TCR sequence derives from a woman aged 25 to 39 in good health and CMV-seronegative. The sequencing input was PBMCs. The chain combines TRBV29-1 with TRBJ1-1; D uncertain. CDR3 sequence: CSVSEAGTEAFF. CDR3 nucleotides: TGCAGCGTCTCAGAGGCTGGTACTGAAGCTTTCTTT. The full variable domain, completed using reference TRBV29-1 and TRBJ1-1, is SAVISQKPSRDICQRGTSLTIQCQVDSQVTMMFWYRQQPGQSLTLIATANQGSEATYESGFVIDKFPISRPNLTFSTLTVSNMSPEDSSIYLCSVSEAGTEAFFGQGTRLTVV.